This T cell receptor beta chain comes out of a study of shared clonotypes between healthy human individuals. General observations from the study: Genetic and exposure-history diversity was limited by the small donor number. Blood was the only sampled material, and tissue repertoires likely differ. Among non-shared clonotypes, generation probabilities were lower than among those shared by all four donors.

As regards this clone: The antigen remains undetermined.

A deep-level run was used for the assay. The assay was immunoSEQ multiplex PCR, and TCRdb's table has in-frame clones only and misses some. This sample carries 2 million to 2.5 million clones, 90% to 95% of them seen once, and the ten largest clones take 0.35% to 0.5%. V was clipped by 6 bases and J by 0 bases, with 8 bases between them. CDR3 size: 13 residues. CDR1 and CDR2 (germline): SGHTA, FQGNSA. The sequence was obtained from a man aged 18 to 35 in good health. Some clones in this sample may be carry-over from other donors' samples. Material: naive CD4+ T cells from PBMCs. Subset described: CD45RA+ positively selected. The chain employs TRBV7-2 and TRBJ1-1, with D unresolved. CDR3 coding DNA: TGTGCCAGCAGTCCGGGGTTGAACACTGAAGCTTTCTTT. Encoded protein: CASSPGLNTEAFF.